The 21 T cell receptor beta chains below were found in one sample sequenced in a study of shared T cell receptors in the human thymus (dated by TCRdb to the early 2020s). Library preparation was by the immunoSEQ multiplex PCR assay. TCRdb stores this immuneACCESS table with in-frame sequences only. Part of the clones is absent; in the studies checked, under half of the shortfall reflects unresolved V genes, and no reason is known for the rest. The sample data list hundreds of thousands of clones, and over 75% of these were observed just once. The ten largest account for under 0.01% of the sample. This sample was also put to use in a study of human thymus T cells.

Sequenced input: thymocytes. The receptors here all came from a boy under three years old with a congenital heart defect. Donor details come from another sample of the same person, matched by shared clones.

The gene calls are TRBV4-2 and TRBJ2-7; 9 bases map to TRBD2. The germline V gene encodes CDR1 LGHNA and CDR2 YNFKEQ. The CDR3 is 15 residues long. J gave up 4 bases and V 3 bases, and 7 bases lay outside the gene matches. The CDR3 region has the DNA TGTGCCAGCAGCCACCTAGCGGGGTTGTTGTACGAGCAGTACTTC. Translation: CASSHLAGLLYEQYF.

This chain connects TRBV2 to TRBJ2-7, with 7 bases matching TRBD1. The germline CDR1 and CDR2 sequences are SNHLY and FYNNEI. The ends lost 6 bases at V and 3 bases at J; junction bases unmatched: 14. This CDR3 contains 16 residues. In DNA, the CDR3 is TGTGCCAGCAGCACTGGGACAGACCGACCGTACTACGAGCAGTACTTC. Protein: CASSTGTDRPYYEQYF.

DNA for the CDR3: TGTGCCAGCAGCTCGGGGACTAGCGGGGGAAACACAGATACGCAGTATTTT. This sequence encodes CASSSGTSGGNTDTQYF. This rearrangement joins TRBV7-2 to TRBJ2-3; 14 bases fit TRBD2. Germline values: CDR1 SGHTA, CDR2 FQGNSA. The V and J ends lost 4 bases and 2 bases, in that order; junction bases with no gene match: 5. CDR3 size: 17 residues.

CDR3 protein: CASSPVQGAYNEQFF. DNA for the CDR3: TGTGCCAGCAGTCCCGTACAGGGGGCTTACAATGAGCAGTTCTTC. This chain links TRBV14 with TRBJ2-1, with TRBD1 matching 9 bases. Germline assignment: CDR1 SGHDN and CDR2 FVKESK. The CDR3 spans 15 residues. V shed 6 bases, J shed 4 bases, and the junction held 7 bases outside the gene matches.

The chain uses TRBV7-9 and TRBJ2-2, with 14 positions matching TRBD2. Germline CDR1 reads SEHNR; CDR2 reads FQNEAQ (reference sequence). J gave up 5 bases and V 4 bases, and 3 bases lay outside the gene matches. The CDR3 is 16 amino acids. The CDR3 sequence is CASSSGLAGGTGELFF. CDR3 sequence (DNA): TGTGCCAGCAGCTCCGGACTAGCGGGGGGAACCGGGGAGCTGTTTTTT.

This clone was seen a few times. The chain links TRBV5-6 to TRBJ2-1; 8 bases line up with TRBD2. J lost 6 bases, V lost 4 bases, and 21 bases had no gene match. The CDR3 runs to 19 residues. The germline V gene has CDR1 SGHDT and CDR2 YYEEEE. In DNA form, the CDR3 reads TGTGCCAGCAGCCGGACGAAATCGAGAGCGGGAGTAACCGTCAATGAGCAGTTCTTC. Encoded protein: CASSRTKSRAGVTVNEQFF.

The sample holds a few counts of this clone. J is TRBJ1-3 and V is TRBV2; D gene uncertain. Per the germline V gene, CDR1 is SNHLY and CDR2 is FYNNEI. The CDR3 has 15 residues. The ends were cut back, 2 bases at V and 0 bases at J, with 8 bases in the middle. CDR3 residues: CASSEIRFSGNTIYF. In nucleotides, the CDR3 is TGTGCCAGCAGTGAAATCAGGTTCTCTGGAAACACCATATATTTT. The complete variable domain, with remaining parts taken from reference TRBV2 and TRBJ1-3, reads EPEVTQTPSHQVTQMGQEVILRCVPISNHLYFYWYRQILGQKVEFLVSFYNNEISEKSEIFDDQFSVERPDGSNFTLKIRSTKLEDSAMYFCASSEIRFSGNTIYFGEGSWLTVV.

The CDR3, as DNA: TGTGCCGTCGGGGACAGGGAATACGAGCAGTACTTC. It yields the protein CAVGDREYEQYF. This chain links TRBV28 with TRBJ2-7; 9 bases fit TRBD1. CDR1 MDHEN and CDR2 SYDVKM come from the germline V gene. V was pared by 11 bases and J by 4 bases, with 6 bases of the junction left unmatched. This CDR3 contains 12 residues.

CDR3 protein: CASSTNRGQRKVSGYTF. Written as DNA, the CDR3 is TGTGCCAGCAGCACCAACAGGGGGCAAAGGAAAGTAAGTGGCTACACCTTC. The chain has TRBV5-4 and TRBJ1-2; 9 nucleotides line up with TRBD1. Per the germline V gene, CDR1 is SGHNT and CDR2 is YYREEE (reference sequence). CDR3 length: 17 residues. J lost 7 bases, V lost 4 bases, and 17 bases had no gene match.

The chain uses TRBV30 and TRBJ1-3; D may be TRBD1 (5 bases). This CDR3 region has 15 residues. Trimming pared 1 base from V and 4 bases from J, leaving 14 bases between. Germline V CDR1 and CDR2: GTSNPN, SVGIG (reference sequence). CDR3 nucleotides: TGTGCCTGGAGTGGCGGGGGTTTGGTCGGAAACACCATATATTTT. This codes for CAWSGGGLVGNTIYF.

The chain carries TRBV19 and TRBJ1-5, with D perhaps TRBD1 (5 bases). This CDR3 has 14 amino acids. Trimming pared 4 bases from V and 0 bases from J, leaving 7 bases between. In germline, CDR1 is LNHDA, CDR2 SQIVND (reference sequence). Here the CDR3 DNA reads TGTGCCAGTAGTAGGGGCTATAGCAATCAGCCCCAGCATTTT. This gives the protein CASSRGYSNQPQHF.

The chain couples TRBV5-1 to TRBJ2-1, with 7 bases that match TRBD2. V was pared by 4 bases and J by 9 bases, with 4 bases of the junction left unmatched. In germline, CDR1 is SGHRS, CDR2 YFSETQ. This CDR3 has 12 residues. CDR3: CASSRERGEQFF. CDR3 DNA sequence: TGCGCCAGCAGCAGAGAGCGGGGTGAGCAGTTCTTC. Looking up the rest from reference TRBV5-1 and TRBJ2-1 gives the full variable domain: KAGVTQTPRYLIKTRGQQVTLSCSPISGHRSVSWYQQTPGQGLQFLFEYFSETQRNKGNFPGRFSGRQFSNSRSEMNVSTLELGDSALYLCASSRERGEQFFGPGTRLTVL.

The chain combines TRBV7-9 with TRBJ2-3; 13 bases agree with TRBD2. Trimming took 5 bases from V and 5 from J; bases not matched to a gene: 10. Per the germline V gene, CDR1 is SEHNR and CDR2 is FQNEAQ (reference sequence). This CDR3 spans 17 amino acids. The CDR3 region is CASSERGLAGEGDTQYF. The CDR3 nucleotides read TGTGCCAGCAGCGAGAGAGGACTAGCGGGAGAGGGAGATACGCAGTATTTT.

This chain links TRBV4-1 with TRBJ1-5, with 12 bases matching TRBD1. The junction had 10 bases not matched to a gene; V was cut back by 4 bases and J by 6 bases. From germline, CDR1 is MGHRA and CDR2 YSYEKL. The CDR3 runs 17 residues. This chain's CDR3 is CASSRNPGTGGGQPQHF. CDR3 bases: TGCGCCAGCAGCCGAAACCCCGGGACAGGGGGCGGTCAGCCCCAGCATTTT.

The chain couples TRBV28 to TRBJ2-4, with a weak D call TRBD2 (5 bases). V dropped 5 bases and J dropped 6 bases, with 20 bases sitting between them. This CDR3 is built from 16 residues. Germline-derived CDR1 and CDR2 are MDHEN and SYDVKM. The CDR3 nucleotides are TGTGCCAGCAGTCCCCTCGAGGGTACCTTACCAAACATTCAGTACTTC. Residues: CASSPLEGTLPNIQYF.

This clone was detected only a few times. The chain has TRBV10-1 and TRBJ1-1; D is unresolved. Germline V gene sequence: CDR1 WNHNN, CDR2 SYGVQD (reference sequence). V dropped 6 bases and J dropped 1 base, with 6 bases sitting between them. This CDR3 is built from 12 residues. The CDR3 DNA reads as TGCGCCAGCAGCACCGGGAACACTGAAGCTTTCTTT. Protein sequence: CASSTGNTEAFF.

The table lists this clone with a few counts. The V gene is TRBV18, the J gene TRBJ2-7; 7 bases are shared with TRBD2. V shed 5 bases and J 2 bases; nucleotides not matched to a gene: 9. The CDR3 sequence is 15 residues long. CDR1 is KGHSH and CDR2 is LQKENI in the germline V gene. The CDR3 DNA reads as TGTGCCAGCTCAGGGGAGGGACGGAAAACCTACGAGCAGTACTTC. Protein: CASSGEGRKTYEQYF.

The chain couples TRBV7-3 to TRBJ2-3, with TRBD2 matching 8 bases. J was trimmed by 4 bases and V by 1 base; bases with no gene match: 10. This CDR3 region has 17 residues. Germline V lookup: CDR1 SGHTA, CDR2 FQGTGA. The CDR3 DNA is TGTGCCAGCAGCTTAAAAGACCGGCGGGGGGCCGCAGATACGCAGTATTTT. It translates to CASSLKDRRGAADTQYF.

This chain uses TRBV21-1 with TRBJ2-7; the table names TRBD2, a call not compared with the DNA. TRBV21-1 is termed a pseudogene. The CDR3 runs 14 residues. CDR3 sequence (DNA): TGTGCCAGCAGCAAAGAAGCGGGCGTATACGAGCAGTACTTC. Translating gives CASSKEAGVYEQYF.

This chain joins TRBV5-6 and TRBJ2-5; D is unclear. V was shortened by 3 bases and J by 5 bases, with 11 bases between the two germline ends. CDR1 SGHDT and CDR2 YYEEEE come from the germline V gene. The CDR3 consists of 13 residues. As DNA, the CDR3 is TGTGCCAGCAGCTCCTCTTACGGGGAGACCCAGTACTTC. Amino acids: CASSSSYGETQYF. The complete variable domain, with remaining parts taken from reference TRBV5-6 and TRBJ2-5, reads DAGVTQSPTHLIKTRGQQVTLRCSPKSGHDTVSWYQQALGQGPQFIFQYYEEEERQRGNFPDRFSGHQFPNYSSELNVNALLLGDSALYLCASSSSYGETQYFGPGTRLLVL.

J is TRBJ2-7 and V is TRBV6-1, with 11 bases aligning to TRBD1. This CDR3 has 15 amino acids. Looked up from germline, CDR1 is MNHNS and CDR2 is SASEGT. V was clipped by 7 bases and J by 2 bases; unmatched bases: 7. CDR3 sequence: CASNFRTGGPYEQYF. The CDR3 DNA follows: TGTGCCAGCAATTTTAGGACAGGGGGCCCCTACGAGCAGTACTTC.